The present TCR beta chain was sequenced within a study of blood T cell repertoires in COVID-19. The V end was cut by 3 bases, the J end by 5 bases, with 17 bases between. This CDR3 is built from 15 residues. The germline gives CDR1 MDHEN, CDR2 SYDVKM. Profiling relied on immunoSEQ multiplex PCR, and the TCRdb table lists in-frame clones only, not all of them. The data show about 200,000 clones, 89% seen once. Specimen: peripheral blood. The V gene is TRBV28, the J gene TRBJ2-7, with D possibly matching TRBD1 (5 bases). The receptor was isolated from a man in his sixties who had recovered from COVID-19. The CDR3 coding sequence is TGTGCCAGCAGTTTGATAGGCCAGGGTCCCCACGAGCAGTACTTC. Translated: CASSLIGQGPHEQYF. Complete variable domain (other parts from reference TRBV28 and TRBJ2-7): DVKVTQSSRYLVKRTGEKVFLECVQDMDHENMFWYRQDPGLGLRLIYFSYDVKMKEKGDIPEGYSVSREKKERFSLILESASTNQTSMYLCASSLIGQGPHEQYFGPGTRLTVT.